The entry that follows covers one TCR beta chain sequence. What it binds is not known. The entry originates in a study of T cells in localized non-small cell lung cancer. Notes on the study in general: A median of about 52 clones ranked among the top 100 in tumor appeared in adjacent lung. Clonality peaked in uninvolved adjacent lung rather than tumor. Since sequencing was restricted to only one region of the tumor, intratumor heterogeneity remains a possibility. Density of T cells in blood, when higher, went with longer overall survival.

The repertoire was sequenced with immunoSEQ multiplex PCR; TCRdb's copy has only in-frame clones and lacks some. The sample has 21,000 or so clones, 85% seen once; the top ten hold around 15%. The sequencing here drew on PBMCs, taken before any cancer treatment. The receptor was derived from a woman aged 35-75 years with stage II squamous cell lung carcinoma.

The CDR3 reads CASSLGPMTGELFF. For the CDR3, the DNA is TGTGCCAGCAGCTTAGGCCCTATGACCGGGGAGCTGTTTTTT. This sequence joins TRBV7-2 and TRBJ2-2; D ambiguous. CDR3 length: 14 amino acids. Trimming pared 1 base from V and 5 bases from J, leaving 8 bases between. Germline V lookup: CDR1 SGHTA, CDR2 FQGNSA.